Reported below is one T cell receptor (beta chain). This receptor's antigen is unknown. No base-level quality is on record; no much larger clone is a single base apart. These data come from a study of post-analysis software for immune sequencing data (dated by TCRdb to between 2014 and 2017). With regard to the full study: The recorded disease courses included relapsing-remitting, secondary progressive and progressive-relapsing multiple sclerosis, and some patients had no subtype annotation. Patient repertoires were compared against ten to eleven previously published healthy control repertoires from donors aged roughly 6 to 28 years. A subset of samples was prepared in parallel using single-end sample barcoding, then pooled and co-amplified after Illumina adapter ligation. On the study overall, not on this receptor specifically: Strong co-clustering of samples prepared in the same batch was shown by direct clustering with F measure, prompting a batch-effect correction. Significantly lower normalized Chao1 diversity was found in multiple sclerosis patients than in controls, suggesting substantial peripheral T-cell clonal expansion. Four or five TRBV segments, including TRBV5-6, TRBV5-1 and TRBV20-1, were significantly more frequent in patients than controls. The multiple sclerosis patient group was slightly younger than the control group.

TCR beta repertoires were profiled from peripheral blood of under 15 young patients with multiple sclerosis to demonstrate the VDJtools post-analysis software. Multiple sclerosis patients were children and adolescents aged roughly 6 to 16 years. The library was generated by PCR. Sequencing was carried out with an Illumina HiSeq 2500. To reduce PCR and sequencing biases, unique molecular identifiers were incorporated into the TCR beta cDNA libraries. Per 1 to 10 million input T cells, approximately 500,000 cDNA molecules were obtained, such that each molecule approximated one T cell. The same protocol used for the earlier healthy control dataset was applied to prepare and sequence the patient libraries. Samples belonging to the same batch were prepared together, multiplexed and sequenced on a shared HiSeq lane. Turning to the authors' computational methods: MIGEC was used to process the raw barcoded reads, and molecular identifier groups with only a single read were discarded before consensus assembly and CDR3 extraction. Clonotype tables were post-analysed with VDJtools, and diversity was normalized by down-sampling all datasets to the smallest sample size. To correct batch-related cross-sample contamination, repertoire overlap clustering matched CDR3 amino acid sequences but not nucleotide sequences. TCRdb applied fastp at Q25 and MiXCR to the public reads, then kept only in-frame beta chains. One record per CDR3 amino acid sequence lists the most common genes and DNA. TCRdb's processing, not the authors' own work, is the source of the V and J calls. A total of around 700,000 distinct CDR3 sequences appear in this sample, about 60% of them only once. The ten top clones hold 11% of the sample.

Between the V and J ends, shortened by 0 bases and 4 bases respectively, the junction contains 7 bases. CDR1 and CDR2 are read off the germline V gene (reference sequence) as LGHDT and YNNKEL. The CDR3 measures 13 amino acids from cysteine to phenylalanine. CDR3 DNA only is kept here, 39 bases in frame from base 1. The sequence was obtained from a girl aged 2-10 years with multiple sclerosis. What was sequenced was blood. Recombination linked TRBV3-1 to TRBJ2-7; the best D guess is TRBD2, with 5 bases matching. Here is the DNA: TGTGCCAGCAGCCAAGATAGCGCTTACGAGCAGTACTTC. Its translation reads: CASSQDSAYEQYF.